One sample yielded the 3 T cell receptor beta chains listed below, sequenced in a study of CD8 T cells in ankylosing spondylitis. TCRdb ran MiXCR on the 5' RACE reads and lists one entry per CDR3 protein. The table shows 500,000 to 650,000 distinct CDR3 sequences, with about 5.2% occurring only once. No antigen has been assigned to these receptors. Whole-study results and caveats: Characteristic of ankylosing spondylitis blood, it appeared, was a TCR beta motif comprising several highly homologous variants.

What was sequenced was blood, either unsorted or a sorted T cell fraction (not recorded which). All receptors come from a male donor with ankylosing spondylitis.

Of note for this clonotype: Possible read error: a much larger clone is one base away. V gene TRBV7-8 combines with J gene TRBJ2-2; no clear D gene. Germline V gene lookup returns CDR1 SGHVS and CDR2 FQNEAQ. This CDR3 spans 13 amino acids. Trimming shortened V by 11 bases and J by 2 bases, and 12 bases separated the two germline ends. CDR3 sequence: CAVYGENTGELFF. As DNA, the CDR3 is TGTGCCGTCTATGGGGAAAACACCGGGGAGCTGTTTTTT. The complete variable domain, with remaining parts taken from reference TRBV7-8 and TRBJ2-2, reads GAGVSQSPRYKVAKRGQDVALRCDPISGHVSLFWYQQALGQGPEFLTYFQNEAQLDKSGLPSDRFFAERPEGSVSTLKIQRTQQEDSAVYLCAVYGENTGELFFGEGSRLTVL.

This clonotype occurred many times. The chain recombines TRBV27 with TRBJ1-2; 12 positions agree with TRBD1. The CDR3 is 18 residues long. The V gene end was trimmed by 5 bases and the J gene end by 4 bases; junction bases not matched to a gene: 14. CDR1 and CDR2 (germline): MNHEY, SMNVEV (reference sequence). Here the CDR3 reads CASSPFRDRGPFGYGYTF. As DNA, the CDR3 is TGTGCCAGCAGTCCCTTCCGGGACAGGGGGCCATTTGGCTATGGCTACACCTTC.

The table lists this clonotype with many counts. The chain is built from TRBV5-1 and TRBJ2-6, with D possibly TRBD1 on 5 matching bases. Germline-derived CDR1 and CDR2 are SGHRS and YFSETQ. CDR3 length: 18 residues. V was clipped by 4 bases and J by 3 bases, with 20 bases between them. CDR3 amino acids: CASSAPGHPSFGANVLTF. CDR3 nucleotides: TGCGCCAGCAGCGCTCCCGGACATCCTTCCTTTGGGGCCAACGTCCTGACTTTC.